The clone carrying this T cell receptor (beta chain) was picked up a small number of times. Its target is unknown. Samples each had at least 5.5 micrograms of total RNA extracted. This sample was taken from a study of blood T cells in healthy people across ages. A second about 7 to 12 cycle PCR used barcoded and J-beta primers. Template switching added a 12-random-nucleotide identifier to every cDNA molecule. TCRdb recomputed calls from the 5' RACE reads with MiXCR, one row per CDR3 protein. In the table there are around 780,000 distinct CDR3 sequences, more than 55% of which are singletons. Points from the study as a whole: Roughly linear declines in TCR beta diversity per million T cells occurred with age. Unknown donor CMV status possibly confounded expanded clonotype changes.

This sequence originates from a middle-aged man in good health. Material for sequencing was blood.

The CDR3 region has the DNA TGTGCCAGCAGCCCCGGGATGGGGCTAGCGGGGGGTCTACAAGAGACCCAGTACTTC. It yields the protein CASSPGMGLAGGLQETQYF. The rearrangement joins TRBV4-2 to TRBJ2-5; 11 bases fit TRBD2. CDR1 and CDR2 (germline): LGHNA, YNFKEQ. J gave up 2 bases and V 4 bases, and 15 bases lay outside the gene matches. The CDR3 consists of 19 residues.